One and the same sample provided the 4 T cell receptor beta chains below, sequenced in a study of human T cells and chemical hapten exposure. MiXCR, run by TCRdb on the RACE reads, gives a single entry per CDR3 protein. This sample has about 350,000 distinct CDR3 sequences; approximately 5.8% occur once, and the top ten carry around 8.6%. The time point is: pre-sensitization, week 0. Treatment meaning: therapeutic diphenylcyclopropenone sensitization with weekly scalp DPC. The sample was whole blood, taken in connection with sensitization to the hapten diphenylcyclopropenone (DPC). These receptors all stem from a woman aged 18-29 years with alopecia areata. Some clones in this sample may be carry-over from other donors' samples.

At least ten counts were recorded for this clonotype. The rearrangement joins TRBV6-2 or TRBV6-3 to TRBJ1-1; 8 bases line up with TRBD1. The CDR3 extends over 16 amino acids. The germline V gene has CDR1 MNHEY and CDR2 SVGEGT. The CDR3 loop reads CATGQGAHKAITEAFF. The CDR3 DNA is TGTGCTACCGGGCAGGGGGCGCATAAAGCGATTACTGAAGCTTTCTTT.

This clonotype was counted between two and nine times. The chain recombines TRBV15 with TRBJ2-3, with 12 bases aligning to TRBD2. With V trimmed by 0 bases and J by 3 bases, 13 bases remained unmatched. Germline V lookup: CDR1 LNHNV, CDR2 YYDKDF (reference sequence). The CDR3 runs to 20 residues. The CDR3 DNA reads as TGTGCCACCAGCAGAGATCGCGCTAGCGGGGGGGCCGGTACGACAGATACGCAGTATTTT. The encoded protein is CATSRDRASGGAGTTDTQYF.

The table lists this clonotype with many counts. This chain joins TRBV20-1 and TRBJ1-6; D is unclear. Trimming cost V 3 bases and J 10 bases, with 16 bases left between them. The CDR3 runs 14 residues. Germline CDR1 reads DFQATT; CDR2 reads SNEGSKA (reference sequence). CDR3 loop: CSASTLQPMSPLHF. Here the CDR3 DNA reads TGCAGTGCTAGTACTCTACAGCCTATGTCACCCCTCCACTTT.

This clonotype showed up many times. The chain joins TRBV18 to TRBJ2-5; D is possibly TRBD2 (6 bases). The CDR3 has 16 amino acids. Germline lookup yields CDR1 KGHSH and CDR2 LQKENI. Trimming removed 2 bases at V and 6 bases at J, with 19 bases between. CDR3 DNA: TGTGCCAGCTCACCATGGGCAGGTTCGCGGGGAAAGACCCAGTACTTC. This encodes CASSPWAGSRGKTQYF.